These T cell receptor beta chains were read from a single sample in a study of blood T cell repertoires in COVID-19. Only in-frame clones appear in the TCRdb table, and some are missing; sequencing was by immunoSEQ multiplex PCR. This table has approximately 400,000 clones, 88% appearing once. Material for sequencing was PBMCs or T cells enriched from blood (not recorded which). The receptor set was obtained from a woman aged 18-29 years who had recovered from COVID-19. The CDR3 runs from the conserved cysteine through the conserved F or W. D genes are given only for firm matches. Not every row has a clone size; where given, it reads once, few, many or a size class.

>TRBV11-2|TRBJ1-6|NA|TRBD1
CASSLELGTGYNSPLHF
TGTGCCAGCAGCTTAGAGCTTGGGACAGGTTATAATTCACCCCTCCACTTT
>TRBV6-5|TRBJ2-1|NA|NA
CASISLHGSYNEQFF
TGTGCCAGCATTAGCCTTCACGGGTCCTACAATGAGCAGTTCTTC
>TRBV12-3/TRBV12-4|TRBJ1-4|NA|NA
CASSPIPLEKLFF
TGTGCCAGCAGCCCTATCCCCCTGGAAAAACTGTTTTTT
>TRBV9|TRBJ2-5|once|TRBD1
CASSPQDRGPQETQYF
TGTGCCAGCAGCCCCCAGGACAGGGGGCCCCAAGAGACCCAGTACTTC
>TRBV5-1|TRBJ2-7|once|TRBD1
CASSPTGQPYEQYF
TGCGCCAGCAGCCCGACAGGGCAACCCTACGAGCAGTACTTC
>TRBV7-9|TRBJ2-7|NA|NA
CASSPAANYEQYF
TGTGCCAGCAGCCCGGCAGCGAACTACGAGCAGTACTTC
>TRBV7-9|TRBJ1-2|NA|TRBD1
CASSSGGQGGGYTF
TGTGCCAGCAGCTCGGGGGGACAGGGCGGTGGCTACACCTTC
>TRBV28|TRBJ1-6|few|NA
CASSLDSPESPLHF
TGTGCCAGCAGTTTGGACTCCCCAGAGTCACCCCTCCACTTT
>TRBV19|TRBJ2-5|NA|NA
CASSLVVQETQYF
TGTGCCAGTAGCCTAGTCGTACAAGAGACCCAGTACTTC
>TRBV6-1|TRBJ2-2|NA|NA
CASSEGAEGGELFF
TGTGCCAGCAGTGAAGGTGCCGAGGGCGGGGAGCTGTTTTTT
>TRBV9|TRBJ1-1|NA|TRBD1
CASSPQGGANTEAFF
TGTGCCAGCAGCCCCCAGGGGGGCGCGAACACTGAAGCTTTCTTT
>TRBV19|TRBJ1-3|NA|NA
CASSLAGAAVDTIYF
TGTGCCAGTAGTTTGGCAGGGGCCGCCGTCGACACCATATATTTT
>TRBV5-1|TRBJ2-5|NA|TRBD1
CASSSVGQGLGTQYF
TGCGCCAGCAGCTCCGTGGGACAGGGGTTAGGGACCCAGTACTTC
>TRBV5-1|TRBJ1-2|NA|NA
CASSLASGYGYTF
TGCGCCAGCAGCTTGGCCTCAGGGTATGGCTACACCTTC
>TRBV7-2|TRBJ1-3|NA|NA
CASSSVWGRLGNTIYF
TGTGCCAGCAGCTCCGTTTGGGGCAGGTTAGGAAACACCATATATTTT
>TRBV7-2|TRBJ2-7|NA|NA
CASSPSYEQYF
TGTGCCAGCAGCCCTAGTTACGAGCAGTACTTC
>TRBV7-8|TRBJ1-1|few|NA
CASSSGRQAFF
TGTGCCAGCAGCTCAGGTCGACAGGCTTTCTTT
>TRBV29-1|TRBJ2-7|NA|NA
CSVEDRLDRGYEQYF
TGCAGCGTTGAAGATCGTCTTGATAGAGGCTACGAGCAGTACTTC
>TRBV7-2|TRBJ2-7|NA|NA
CASRRGGSSYEQYF
TGTGCCAGCCGTAGGGGGGGCTCCTCCTACGAGCAGTACTTC
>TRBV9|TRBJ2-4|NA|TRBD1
CASSAHTGGRDIQYF
TGTGCCAGCAGCGCTCATACAGGGGGCAGGGACATTCAGTACTTC
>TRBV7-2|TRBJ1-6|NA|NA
CASSLAGANSPLHF
TGTGCCAGCAGCTTAGCGGGCGCGAATTCACCCCTCCACTTT
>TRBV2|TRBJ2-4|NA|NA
CASSVPRGNGKNIQYF
TGTGCCAGCAGTGTTCCCCGCGGAAATGGAAAAAACATTCAGTACTTC
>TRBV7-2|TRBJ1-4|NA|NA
CASSYRTNNEKLFF
TGTGCCAGCAGTTACAGAACGAACAATGAAAAACTGTTTTTT
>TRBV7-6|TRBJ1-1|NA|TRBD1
CASSSTGGGTEAFF
TGTGCCAGCAGCTCGACAGGGGGAGGCACTGAAGCTTTCTTT
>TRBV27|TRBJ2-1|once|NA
CASNGVGPRDEQFF
TGTGCCAGCAATGGGGTGGGCCCCAGGGATGAGCAGTTCTTC
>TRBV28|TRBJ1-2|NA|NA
CASSPNRDYGYTF
TGTGCCAGCAGCCCCAACAGGGACTATGGCTACACCTTC
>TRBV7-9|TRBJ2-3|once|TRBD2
CASSPLSGGTDTQYF
TGTGCCAGCAGCCCCCTTAGCGGGGGCACAGATACGCAGTATTTT
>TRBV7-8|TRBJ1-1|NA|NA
CASSLGGRNTEAFF
TGTGCCAGCAGCTTAGGGGGCAGGAACACTGAAGCTTTCTTT
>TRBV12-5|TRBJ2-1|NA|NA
CASVPNGSSYNEQFF
TGTGCTAGTGTTCCGAACGGGAGCTCCTACAATGAGCAGTTCTTC
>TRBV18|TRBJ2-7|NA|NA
CASHPETGAYEQYF
TGTGCCAGCCACCCCGAGACAGGAGCCTACGAGCAGTACTTC
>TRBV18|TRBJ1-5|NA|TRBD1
CASSPGTDQPQHF
TGTGCCAGCTCACCCGGGACAGATCAGCCCCAGCATTTT
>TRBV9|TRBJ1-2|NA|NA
CASSSTGNYGYTF
TGTGCCAGCTCCTCAACAGGGAACTATGGCTACACCTTC
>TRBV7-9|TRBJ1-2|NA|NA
CASSPSQQGPGGYTF
TGTGCCAGCAGCCCCTCCCAACAGGGACCGGGAGGCTACACCTTC
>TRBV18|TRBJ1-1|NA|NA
CASSPETYTEAFF
TGTGCCAGCTCACCTGAGACATACACTGAAGCTTTCTTT
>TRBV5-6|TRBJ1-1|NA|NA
CASSLSVTEAFF
TGTGCCAGCAGCTTGTCGGTGACAGAAGCTTTCTTT
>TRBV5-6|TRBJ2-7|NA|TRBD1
CASSPDRGLNEQYF
TGTGCCAGCAGCCCCGACAGGGGGCTCAACGAGCAGTACTTC
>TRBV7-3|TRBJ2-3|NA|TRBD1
CASSLTGTGRTDTQYF
TGTGCCAGCAGCCTCACTGGGACAGGCCGCACAGATACGCAGTATTTT
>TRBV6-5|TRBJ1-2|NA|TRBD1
CASSRQGADGYTF
TGTGCCAGCAGTCGACAGGGGGCAGATGGCTACACCTTC
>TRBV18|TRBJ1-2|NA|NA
CASSPLMEQEKGGYTF
TGTGCCAGCTCACCACTTATGGAACAGGAAAAAGGAGGCTACACCTTC
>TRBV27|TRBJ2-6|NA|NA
CASSQRQANPSGANVLTF
TGTGCCAGCAGCCAAAGACAGGCGAACCCTTCTGGGGCCAACGTCCTGACTTTC
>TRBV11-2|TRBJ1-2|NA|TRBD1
CASSYRTGGSRGYTF
TGTGCCAGCAGCTACAGGACAGGGGGCTCTCGGGGCTACACCTTC
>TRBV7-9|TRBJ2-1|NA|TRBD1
CASSFSQGVGFDEQFF
TGTGCCAGCAGCTTCTCTCAGGGGGTTGGGTTTGATGAGCAGTTCTTC
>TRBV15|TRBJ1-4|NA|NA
CATSRDRGQSKLNEKLFF
TGTGCCACCAGCAGAGATAGGGGCCAGAGCAAGTTGAATGAAAAACTGTTTTTT
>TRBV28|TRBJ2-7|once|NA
CASSADSRVQYF
TGTGCCAGCAGTGCCGACTCACGAGTTCAGTACTTC
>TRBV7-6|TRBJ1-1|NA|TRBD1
CASSLGGTGMNTEAFF
TGTGCCAGCAGCTTAGGCGGGACAGGGATGAACACTGAAGCTTTCTTT
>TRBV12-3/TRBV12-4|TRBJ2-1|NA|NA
CASSLAANEQFF
TGTGCCAGCAGTTTAGCGGCCAATGAGCAGTTCTTC
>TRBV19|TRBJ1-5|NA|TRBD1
CASRTGDPNDRYQPQHF
TGTGCCAGTAGAACAGGGGACCCAAATGACCGATATCAGCCCCAGCATTTT
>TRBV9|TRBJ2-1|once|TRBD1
CASSVDRGPSFYNEQFF
TGTGCCAGCAGCGTCGACAGGGGGCCCTCTTTTTACAATGAGCAGTTCTTC